The T cell receptor (beta chain) under discussion was sequenced for a study of human T cells and chemical hapten exposure. The wider study: Patch tests of 0.01% DPC on the upper back were read at 6 days. Small pooled library volume differences chiefly drove per-sample TCR yield variation. Study-wide points: With DPC sensitization, TCRs exceeding 1 in 1000 frequency showed no change.

TCRdb reprocessed the RACE reads with MiXCR, giving one entry per CDR3 protein. The sample has about 260,000 distinct CDR3 sequences; approximately 8.6% are singletons. V shed 4 bases, J shed 6 bases, and the junction held 8 bases outside the gene matches. The CDR3 length is 14 residues. Looked up from germline, CDR1 is SGHTA and CDR2 is FQGNSA. Specified time point: pre-sensitization, week 0. Treatment here: therapeutic diphenylcyclopropenone sensitization with weekly scalp DPC. Notes on this clonotype: Its antigen is not known.

Sequences were derived from whole blood, sampled in connection with sensitization to the hapten diphenylcyclopropenone (DPC). The receptor was isolated from a woman aged 40 to 50 with alopecia areata. Some clones in this sample may be carry-over from other donors' samples. The chain uses TRBV7-2 and TRBJ1-2, with 7 bases lining up with TRBD1. In DNA form, the CDR3 reads TGTGCCAGCAGCTCCCGATGGACAGGAGATGGCTACACCTTC. Translated: CASSSRWTGDGYTF.